One and the same sample provided the 14 T cell receptor beta chains below, sequenced in a study of T cell responses to AZD1222 COVID-19 vaccine. Here immunoSEQ multiplex PCR was the method, and the copy in TCRdb shows in-frame clones only, minus some. The profile shows fewer than 85,000 clones, about 91% of them singletons. Sequences were derived from peripheral blood, sampled on day 0 of AZD1222 vaccination. The receptors here all came from an adult in good health.

The rearrangement joins TRBV9 to TRBJ2-1, with 10 bases fitting TRBD2. The germline CDR1 and CDR2 sequences are SGDLS and YYNGEE. With 0 bases clipped from V and 1 base from J, the junction kept 1 base outside the gene matches. This CDR3 is built from 16 residues. This chain's CDR3 is CASSVALAGSYNEQFF. In DNA form, the CDR3 reads TGTGCCAGCAGCGTAGCACTAGCGGGATCCTACAATGAGCAGTTCTTC.

The chain uses TRBV6-4 and TRBJ2-2; 9 nucleotides agree with TRBD2. This CDR3 is 16 amino acids long. Germline CDR1 reads MRHNA; CDR2 reads SNTAGT. V shed 5 bases and J 6 bases; nucleotides not matched to a gene: 10. CDR3 nucleotide sequence: TGTGCCAGCAGTTCGGTAGCGGGAGCTGGCGCCGGGGAGCTGTTTTTT. Protein: CASSSVAGAGAGELFF.

CDR3 in amino acids: CASSQDHGRGSQPQHF. For the CDR3, the DNA is TGCGCCAGCAGCCAAGATCATGGCAGGGGGAGTCAGCCCCAGCATTTT. This chain uses TRBV4-1 with TRBJ1-5; 7 bases line up with TRBD1. Trimming at V came to 0 bases and at J to 6 bases, leaving 8 bases not matched to a gene. CDR1 is MGHRA, CDR2 YSYEKL, per germline. This CDR3 spans 16 amino acids.

The rearrangement links TRBV3-1 (or the pseudogene TRBV3-2) to TRBJ2-7; D is perhaps TRBD2 (7 bases). CDR1 is LGHDT and CDR2 is YNNKEL in the germline V gene (reference sequence). V dropped 2 bases and J dropped 3 bases, with 20 bases sitting between them. This CDR3 is 17 amino acids long. In nucleotides, the CDR3 is TGTGCCAGCAGCCAATGGTCTTGGGGGGGCGTAATCTACGAGCAGTACTTC. It specifies CASSQWSWGGVIYEQYF.

The V and J genes are TRBV24-1 and TRBJ2-1; D tentatively reads TRBD1 or TRBD2 (5 bases each). CDR1 and CDR2 (germline): KGHDR, SFDVKD. This CDR3 contains 16 residues. V lost 5 bases to trimming and J lost 0 bases, with 13 bases between them. DNA for the CDR3: TGTGCCACCAGTGGAGCCGGGGCTACCTCCTACAATGAGCAGTTCTTC. It translates to CATSGAGATSYNEQFF.

The rearrangement uses TRBV24-1 and TRBJ2-5; D may be TRBD1 or TRBD2 (5 bases each). Germline CDR1 is KGHDR and CDR2 is SFDVKD. Trimming cost V 5 bases and J 0 bases, with 12 bases left between them. CDR3 size: 15 residues. CDR3 amino acids: CATSVGAMYQETQYF. Here the CDR3 DNA reads TGTGCCACCAGTGTCGGGGCAATGTACCAAGAGACCCAGTACTTC.

This chain uses TRBV7-6 with TRBJ2-7; D is perhaps TRBD1 (7 bases). This CDR3 comprises 15 residues. V was cut by 1 base and J by 1 base, with 11 bases left in between. Germline-derived CDR1 and CDR2 are SGHVS and FNYEAQ. Here the CDR3 reads CASSLVRDSSYEQYF. In nucleotides, the CDR3 is TGTGCCAGCAGCTTAGTGCGGGACAGTTCCTACGAGCAGTACTTC.

V and J are TRBV10-3 and TRBJ2-5; perhaps D is TRBD1 or TRBD2 (5 bases each). The V end lost 0 bases, the J end lost 4 bases, and 12 bases lay between the germline ends. Germline values: CDR1 ENHRY, CDR2 SYGVKD. The CDR3 consists of 15 residues. The CDR3 spells CAISESGDRGETQYF. As DNA, the CDR3 is TGTGCCATCAGTGAGTCCGGGGATAGGGGAGAGACCCAGTACTTC.

The chain uses TRBV4-3 and TRBJ1-6, with TRBD1 identical over 9 bases. CDR1 and CDR2 (germline): LGHNA, YSLEER. The CDR3 extends over 17 amino acids. V was clipped by 3 bases and J by 7 bases; unmatched bases: 10. The CDR3 bases are TGCGCCAGCAGCCAGGAACAACAGGGGGCGGTCAATTCACCCCTCCACTTT. It yields the protein CASSQEQQGAVNSPLHF.

This clone appeared a single time. The chain joins TRBV15 to TRBJ1-5; tentatively, D is TRBD1 (5 bases). CDR1 and CDR2 (germline): LNHNV, YYDKDF (reference sequence). V was shortened by 0 bases and J by 6 bases, with 9 bases between the two germline ends. The CDR3 is 14 residues long. The CDR3 region is CATSRDRGTQPQHF. The CDR3 coding sequence is TGTGCCACCAGCAGAGATCGGGGGACTCAGCCCCAGCATTTT.

The chain couples TRBV2 to TRBJ2-2; D is ambiguous. Germline V gene sequence: CDR1 SNHLY, CDR2 FYNNEI. CDR3 size: 11 residues. The germline V and J ends were trimmed by 4 bases and 6 bases, with 3 bases remaining between them. The CDR3 DNA reads as TGTGCCAGCAGTGTCGCCGGGGAGCTGTTTTTT. Encoded protein: CASSVAGELFF.

The genes are TRBV7-8 and TRBJ2-1, with D perhaps TRBD2 (6 bases). V dropped 1 base and J dropped 0 bases, with 22 bases sitting between them. The CDR3 is 20 residues long. Germline V CDR1 and CDR2: SGHVS, FQNEAQ. The CDR3 region is CASSLEIFRAAGSSYNEQFF. DNA for the CDR3: TGTGCCAGCAGCTTAGAGATTTTTCGGGCGGCGGGGAGCTCCTACAATGAGCAGTTCTTC.

This chain uses TRBV3-1 (or the pseudogene TRBV3-2) with TRBJ2-5; tentatively, D is TRBD2 (7 bases). The CDR3 loop spans 16 amino acids. The germline V gene has CDR1 LGHDT and CDR2 YNNKEL (reference sequence). Trimming shortened V by 0 bases and J by 4 bases, and 15 bases separated the two germline ends. CDR3 loop: CASSQDEGGELETQYF. The CDR3 nucleotides read TGTGCCAGCAGCCAAGATGAAGGGGGGGAGTTAGAGACCCAGTACTTC.

The CDR3 spells CASSQSGTGFSYEQYF. In DNA, the CDR3 is TGCGCCAGCAGCCAATCCGGGACAGGATTTTCCTACGAGCAGTACTTC. This chain uses TRBV4-3 with TRBJ2-7; 8 nucleotides line up with TRBD1. The CDR3 contains 16 residues. V shed 2 bases, J shed 1 base, and the junction held 7 bases outside the gene matches. CDR1 LGHNA and CDR2 YSLEER come from the germline V gene.